This T cell receptor beta chain was sequenced in a study of vaccination and CD4 T cells after COVID-19. On this clonotype: Its antigen is unknown.

Treatment reported: roughly ten-day PBMC culture with coronavirus spike peptide pools or control peptides (ViraFEST assay). Cultured CD4+ T cell DNA was sequenced using the Oncomine TCR Beta short-read assay. Using its own MiXCR run on the PCR reads, TCRdb lists one record per CDR3 protein. The table includes 13,000 or so distinct CDR3 sequences, roughly 74% detected once. The CDR3 is 16 amino acids. The V gene lost 3 bases and the J gene lost 4 bases, with 19 bases spanning the gap. Germline loops: CDR1 MNHEY, CDR2 SVGEGT. The gene calls are TRBV6-2 or TRBV6-3 and TRBJ2-7; D may correspond to TRBD1 or TRBD2 (5 bases each). Sequencing input: CD4+ T cells from blood, cultured in vitro. This receptor was identified in a human donor who had recovered from COVID-19. This chain's CDR3 is CASSYTLDLWGYEQYF. CDR3 bases: TGTGCCAGCAGTTATACCCTCGACTTATGGGGGTACGAGCAGTACTTC.